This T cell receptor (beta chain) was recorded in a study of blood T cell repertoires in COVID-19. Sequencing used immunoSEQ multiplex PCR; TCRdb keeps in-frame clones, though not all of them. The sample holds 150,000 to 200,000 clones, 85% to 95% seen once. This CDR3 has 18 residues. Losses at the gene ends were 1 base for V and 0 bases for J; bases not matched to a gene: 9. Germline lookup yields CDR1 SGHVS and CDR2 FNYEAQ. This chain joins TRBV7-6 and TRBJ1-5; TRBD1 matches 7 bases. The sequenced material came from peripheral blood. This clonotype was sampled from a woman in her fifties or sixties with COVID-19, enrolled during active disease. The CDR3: CASSLGQGGFYSNQPQHF. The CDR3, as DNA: TGTGCCAGCAGCTTAGGACAGGGCGGATTCTATAGCAATCAGCCCCAGCATTTT.